This T cell receptor beta chain was sequenced in a study of T cells after posttransplantation cyclophosphamide. The assay was immunoSEQ multiplex PCR, and TCRdb's table has in-frame clones only and misses some. Of around 15,000 clones in the sample, roughly 80% were seen once. Trimming took off 4 bases at V and 8 bases at J, with 12 bases between the two ends. This CDR3 is built from 13 residues. Germline CDR1 and CDR2: SGDLS and YYNGEE. The study's findings and limits: Later blood repertoires were often dominated by clones from the donor CD8+ memory compartment.

Controls had myeloablative marrow grafts with methotrexate and calcineurin inhibitor, sampled at 1 year. Concerning this clone: Its matching antigen is unknown.

Here the sequenced sample was PBMCs, taken 441 days after allogeneic stem cell transplant with calcineurin inhibitor and methotrexate. The sequence came from a male patient aged 25 to 39 who received an allogeneic stem cell transplant from an unrelated donor, was CMV-positive, and had acute and chronic GVHD. Among the T cells, some may be from the graft donor. The chain has TRBV9 and TRBJ2-2, with a possible D match to TRBD2 (5 bases). The DNA for the CDR3 is TGTGCCAGCAGCTCGGACGGCGGGGGGGAGCTGTTTTTT. Its translation: CASSSDGGGELFF.